Following are 5 T cell receptor beta chains from one sample sequenced in a study of blood T cell repertoires in COVID-19. This table comes from immunoSEQ multiplex PCR, and its TCRdb copy is limited to in-frame clones, with some not included. Found here are 100,000 to 150,000 clones, more than 70% of them singletons; the top ten hold over 4.5%. Sequenced input: peripheral blood. Every receptor here comes from a human donor in a cohort sampled during active COVID-19.

The gene calls are TRBV6-6 and TRBJ1-2, with D perhaps matching TRBD1 (6 bases). CDR1 and CDR2 (germline): MNHNY, SVGAGI (reference sequence). The CDR3 loop spans 15 amino acids. V lost 7 bases and J lost 2, with 17 bases in between. CDR3 coding DNA: TGTGCCAGCACCCCAAGCACCGGGACAAACTATGGCTACACCTTC. It specifies CASTPSTGTNYGYTF.

This clone came up a few times. The rearrangement joins TRBV7-6 to TRBJ1-5; 8 bases fit TRBD1. Germline loops: CDR1 SGHVS, CDR2 FNYEAQ. This CDR3 comprises 16 residues. V lost 4 bases and J lost 6; bases outside the gene matches: 11. The CDR3 nucleotides read TGTGCCAGCAGCTCCTTGGACAGGGACCTAGGTCAGCCCCAGCATTTT. Translated: CASSSLDRDLGQPQHF.

The chain joins TRBV3-1 (or the pseudogene TRBV3-2) to TRBJ1-6; 10 nucleotides align to TRBD1. The trim removed 3 bases at V and 8 bases at J, leaving 7 bases unmatched. CDR1 and CDR2 (germline): LGHDT, YNNKEL (reference sequence). The CDR3 runs 16 residues. In nucleotides, the CDR3 is TGTGCCAGCAGCCATGGGACAGGGGAAGGTCATTCACCCCTCCACTTT. As protein: CASSHGTGEGHSPLHF.

This clone has a single count. V usage is TRBV29-1 and J usage is TRBJ2-7; no firm D call. Between the trimmed V and J ends, which lost 7 bases and 6 bases, there was a span of 13 bases. The germline V gene encodes CDR1 SQVTM and CDR2 ANQGSEA. The CDR3 contains 11 residues. The CDR3 region has the DNA TGCAGCGGGAGTAGTCTAACCGAGCAGTACTTC. Its protein product is CSGSSLTEQYF.

J is TRBJ2-1 and V is TRBV28; a weak D match, TRBD2 (5 bases). V gave up 5 bases and J gave up 4 bases, with 15 bases separating them. The CDR3 has 15 residues. Germline-derived CDR1 and CDR2 are MDHEN and SYDVKM. CDR3 DNA: TGTGCCAGCAGTAGAAATTCCGGACTGTACAATGAGCAGTTCTTC. It yields the protein CASSRNSGLYNEQFF.